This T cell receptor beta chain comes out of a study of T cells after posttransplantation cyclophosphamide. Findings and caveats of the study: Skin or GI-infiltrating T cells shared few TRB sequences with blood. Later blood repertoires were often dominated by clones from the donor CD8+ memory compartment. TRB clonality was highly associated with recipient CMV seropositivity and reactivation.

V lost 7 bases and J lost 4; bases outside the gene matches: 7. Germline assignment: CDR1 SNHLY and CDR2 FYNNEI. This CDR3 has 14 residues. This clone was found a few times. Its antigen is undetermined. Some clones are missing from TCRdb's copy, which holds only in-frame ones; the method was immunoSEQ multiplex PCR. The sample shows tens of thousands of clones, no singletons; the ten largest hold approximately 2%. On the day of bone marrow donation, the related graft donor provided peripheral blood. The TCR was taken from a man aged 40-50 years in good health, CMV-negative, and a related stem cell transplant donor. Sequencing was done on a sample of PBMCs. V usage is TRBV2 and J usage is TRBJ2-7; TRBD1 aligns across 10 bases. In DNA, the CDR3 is TGTGCCAGCAATAGACAGGGGGCAAATTACGAGCAGTACTTC. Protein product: CASNRQGANYEQYF.